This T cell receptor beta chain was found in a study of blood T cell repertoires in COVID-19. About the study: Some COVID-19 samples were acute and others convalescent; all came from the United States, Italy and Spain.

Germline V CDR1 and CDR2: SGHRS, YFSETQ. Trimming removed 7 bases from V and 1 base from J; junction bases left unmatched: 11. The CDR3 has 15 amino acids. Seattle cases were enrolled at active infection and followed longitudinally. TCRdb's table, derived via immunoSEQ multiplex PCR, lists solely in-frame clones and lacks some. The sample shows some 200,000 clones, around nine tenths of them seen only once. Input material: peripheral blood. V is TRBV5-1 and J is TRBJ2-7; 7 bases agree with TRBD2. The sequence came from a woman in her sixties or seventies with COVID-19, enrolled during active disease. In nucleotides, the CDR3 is TGCGCCAGCCACACTAGCGCGTTATCGTCCTACGAGCAGTACTTC. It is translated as CASHTSALSSYEQYF.